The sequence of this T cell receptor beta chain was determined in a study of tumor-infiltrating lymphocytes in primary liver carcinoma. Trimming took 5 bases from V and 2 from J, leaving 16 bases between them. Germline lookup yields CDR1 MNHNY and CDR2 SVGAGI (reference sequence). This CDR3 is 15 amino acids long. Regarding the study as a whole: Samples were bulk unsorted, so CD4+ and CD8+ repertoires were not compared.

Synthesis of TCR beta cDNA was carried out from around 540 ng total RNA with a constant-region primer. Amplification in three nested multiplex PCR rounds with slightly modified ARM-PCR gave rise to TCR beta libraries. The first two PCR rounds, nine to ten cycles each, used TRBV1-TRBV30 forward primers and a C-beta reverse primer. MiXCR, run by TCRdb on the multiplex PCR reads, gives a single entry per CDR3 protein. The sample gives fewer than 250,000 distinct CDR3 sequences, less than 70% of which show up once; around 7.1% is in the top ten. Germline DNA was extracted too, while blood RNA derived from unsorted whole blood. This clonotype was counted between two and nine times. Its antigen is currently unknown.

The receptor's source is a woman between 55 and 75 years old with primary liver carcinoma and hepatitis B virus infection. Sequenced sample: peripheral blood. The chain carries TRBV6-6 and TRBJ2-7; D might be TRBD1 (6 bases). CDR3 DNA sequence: TGTGCCAGCAGTCCGGCCCGACAGGTTGCCTACGAGCAGTACTTC. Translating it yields CASSPARQVAYEQYF.